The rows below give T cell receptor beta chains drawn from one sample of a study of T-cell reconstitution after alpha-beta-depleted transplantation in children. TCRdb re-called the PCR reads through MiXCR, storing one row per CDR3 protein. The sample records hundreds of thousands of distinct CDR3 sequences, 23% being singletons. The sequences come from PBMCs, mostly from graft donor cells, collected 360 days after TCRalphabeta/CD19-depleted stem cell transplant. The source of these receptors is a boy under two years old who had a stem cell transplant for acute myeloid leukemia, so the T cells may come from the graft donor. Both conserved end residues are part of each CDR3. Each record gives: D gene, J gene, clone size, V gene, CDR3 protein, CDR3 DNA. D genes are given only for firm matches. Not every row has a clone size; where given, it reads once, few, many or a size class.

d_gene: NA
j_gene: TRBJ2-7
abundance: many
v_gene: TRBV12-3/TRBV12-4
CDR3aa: CASSFSPRDEQYF
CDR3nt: TGTGCCAGCAGTTTTAGCCCGAGGGACGAGCAGTACTTC

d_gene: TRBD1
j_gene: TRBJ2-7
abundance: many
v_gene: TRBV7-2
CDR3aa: CASSLGGQPYEQYF
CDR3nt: TGTGCCAGCAGCTTAGGGGGACAGCCCTACGAGCAGTACTTC

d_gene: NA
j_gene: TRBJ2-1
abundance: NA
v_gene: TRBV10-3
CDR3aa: CAISYRYSGYNEQFF
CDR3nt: TGTGCCATCAGTTACCGCTATAGTGGATACAATGAGCAGTTCTTC

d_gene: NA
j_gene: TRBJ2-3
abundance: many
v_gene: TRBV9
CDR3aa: CASSVSPPQAGTDTQYF
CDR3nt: TGTGCCAGCAGCGTATCTCCCCCCCAGGCAGGCACAGATACGCAGTATTTT

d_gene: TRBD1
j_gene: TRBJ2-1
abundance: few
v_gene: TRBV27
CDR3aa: CASQTGKNEQFF
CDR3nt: TGTGCCAGTCAGACAGGGAAGAATGAGCAGTTCTTC

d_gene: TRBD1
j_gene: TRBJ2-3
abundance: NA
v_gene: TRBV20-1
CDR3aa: CSASGTGGRGTDTQYF
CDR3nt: TGCAGTGCTAGCGGGACAGGGGGCAGGGGCACAGATACGCAGTATTTT

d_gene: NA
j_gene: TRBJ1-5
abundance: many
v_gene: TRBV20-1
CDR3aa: CSAMTDSNQPQHF
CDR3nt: TGCAGTGCTATGACAGATAGCAATCAGCCCCAGCATTTT

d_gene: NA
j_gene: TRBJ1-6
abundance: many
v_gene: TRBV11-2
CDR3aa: CASSLGGPSPLHF
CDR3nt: TGTGCCAGCAGCTTAGGAGGCCCTTCACCCCTCCACTTT

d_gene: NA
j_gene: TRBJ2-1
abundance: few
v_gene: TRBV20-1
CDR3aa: CSARGVYNEQFF
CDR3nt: TGCAGTGCTAGAGGGGTCTACAATGAGCAGTTCTTC

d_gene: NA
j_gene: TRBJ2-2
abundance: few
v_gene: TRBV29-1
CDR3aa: CSVEERVPGELFF
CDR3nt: TGCAGCGTTGAAGAAAGGGTCCCCGGGGAGCTGTTTTTT

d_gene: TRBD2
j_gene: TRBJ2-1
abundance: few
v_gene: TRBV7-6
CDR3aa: CASSGGTSGGTVSSYNEQFF
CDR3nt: TGTGCCAGCAGCGGCGGGACTAGCGGGGGGACAGTGAGCTCCTACAATGAGCAGTTCTTC